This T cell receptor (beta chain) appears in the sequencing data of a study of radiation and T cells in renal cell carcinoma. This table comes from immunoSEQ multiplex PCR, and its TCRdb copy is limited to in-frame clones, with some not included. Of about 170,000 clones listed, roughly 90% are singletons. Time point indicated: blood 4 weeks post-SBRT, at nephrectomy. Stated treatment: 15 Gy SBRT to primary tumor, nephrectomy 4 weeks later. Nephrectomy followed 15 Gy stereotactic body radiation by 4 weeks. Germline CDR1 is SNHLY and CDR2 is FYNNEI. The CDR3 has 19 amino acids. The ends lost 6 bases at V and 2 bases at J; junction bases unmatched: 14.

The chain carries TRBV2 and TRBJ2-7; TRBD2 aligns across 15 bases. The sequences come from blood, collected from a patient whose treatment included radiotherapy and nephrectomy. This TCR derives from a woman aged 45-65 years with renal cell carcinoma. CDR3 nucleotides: TGTGCCAGCAGGCGTCCGGGACTAGCGGGGGGCGAAAAGCCCTACGAGCAGTACTTC. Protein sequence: CASRRPGLAGGEKPYEQYF.